A selection of T cell receptor beta chains follows, all from one sample in a study of T cell repertoires in cytomegalovirus infection. Using its own MiXCR run on the reads, TCRdb lists one record per CDR3 protein. The table has about 740,000 distinct CDR3 sequences, 30% to 40% seen once; the top ten hold 18%. These receptors are not linked to any known antigen. Material: cultured PBMCs, obtained from culture after CMV antigen stimulation. Receptors were obtained from a human donor in good health (CMV status not recorded). Some clones in this sample may be carry-over from other donors' samples. Each CDR3 is given with its conserved first and last residue. The D gene is left open where the match is weak. Clone size, where shown, is once, few, many, or a class for clones that have expanded.

CDR3 DNA	CDR3 protein	J gene	clone size	V gene	D gene
TGTGCCAGCAGTAGTTACAGGGGCCACAGGGGCCCTGAAGCTTTCTTT	CASSSYRGHRGPEAFF	TRBJ1-1	few	TRBV6-2/TRBV6-3	TRBD1
TGCGCCAGCAGCTTGGGTGGCCAAGCGGGGCCCTTATACGAGCAGTACTTC	CASSLGGQAGPLYEQYF	TRBJ2-7	.	TRBV5-1	TRBD2
TGCGCCACCGGCTCAGGAGAGACCCAGTACTTC	CATGSGETQYF	TRBJ2-5	.	TRBV10-2	.
TGTGCCAGCAGCTTGAGCCGCAGGGACTGGGCTAACACTGAAGCTTTCTTT	CASSLSRRDWANTEAFF	TRBJ1-1	many	TRBV7-2	.
TGTGCCAGCAGCTTAGGTCCCCCGGGCACCGGGGAGCTGTTTTTT	CASSLGPPGTGELFF	TRBJ2-2	many	TRBV7-2	.
TGTGCCAGCACCGGGACTGGCCAAGAGACCCAGTACTTC	CASTGTGQETQYF	TRBJ2-5	.	TRBV2	.
TGTGCCAGCAGTAGTGGACAGGGGCGCTCTACTGAAGCTTTCTTT	CASSSGQGRSTEAFF	TRBJ1-1	many	TRBV12-3/TRBV12-4	TRBD1
TGTGCCAGCAGGCACCCGGGACTAGCGAGCGAGCAGTACTTC	CASRHPGLASEQYF	TRBJ2-7	.	TRBV27	TRBD2
TGCAGCGTTCGCGGGGGCGACACCGGGGAGCTGTTTTTT	CSVRGGDTGELFF	TRBJ2-2	few	TRBV29-1	.
TGTGCCAGCAGCTCCATAGGGGATACGCAGTATTTT	CASSSIGDTQYF	TRBJ2-3	.	TRBV7-6	.
TGTGCCAGCAGCCCCAACAGGGGTTGGCAAGAGACCCAGTACTTC	CASSPNRGWQETQYF	TRBJ2-5	many	TRBV7-2	TRBD1
TGTGCCAGCACCAAAGGCCGGCTTAATGAAAAACTGTTTTTT	CASTKGRLNEKLFF	TRBJ1-4	many	TRBV12-3/TRBV12-4	.
TGTGCCAGCAGCCGACTAGGATCCCCCAATGAGCAGTTCTTC	CASSRLGSPNEQFF	TRBJ2-1	.	TRBV3-1	.
TGCAGTGCTAAGGGGACTAGCGGTTACGAGCAGTACTTC	CSAKGTSGYEQYF	TRBJ2-7	few	TRBV20-1	TRBD2
TGTGCCAGCAGCTTTATATCGCCGAACAGGGATCAAGAGACCCAGTACTTC	CASSFISPNRDQETQYF	TRBJ2-5	.	TRBV7-6	.
TGCGCCAGCAGCCAACGTGACAGCCAAGGTCCCTACGAGCAGTACTTC	CASSQRDSQGPYEQYF	TRBJ2-7	.	TRBV4-1	.
TGTGCCACCGGGGGCCCTAACTATGGCTACACCTTC	CATGGPNYGYTF	TRBJ1-2	.	TRBV15	.
TGTGCCATCAAAGGACAGGGGGCACCCAGTGACACCATATATTTT	CAIKGQGAPSDTIYF	TRBJ1-3	few	TRBV10-3	TRBD1
TGTGCCAGCAGCTTAGACCGCTATGGCTACACCTTC	CASSLDRYGYTF	TRBJ1-2	many	TRBV7-2	.
TGCAGTGCTAGAGAGGGACAGGGATCCTACGAGCAGTACTTC	CSAREGQGSYEQYF	TRBJ2-7	.	TRBV20-1	TRBD1
TGTGCCAGCAGCCCAGCCGGGACGGCCAGAGATACGCAGTATTTT	CASSPAGTARDTQYF	TRBJ2-3	.	TRBV7-9	.
TGTGCCAGCAGTTTAATGGACGACCAAGAGACCCAGTACTTC	CASSLMDDQETQYF	TRBJ2-5	.	TRBV12-3/TRBV12-4	.